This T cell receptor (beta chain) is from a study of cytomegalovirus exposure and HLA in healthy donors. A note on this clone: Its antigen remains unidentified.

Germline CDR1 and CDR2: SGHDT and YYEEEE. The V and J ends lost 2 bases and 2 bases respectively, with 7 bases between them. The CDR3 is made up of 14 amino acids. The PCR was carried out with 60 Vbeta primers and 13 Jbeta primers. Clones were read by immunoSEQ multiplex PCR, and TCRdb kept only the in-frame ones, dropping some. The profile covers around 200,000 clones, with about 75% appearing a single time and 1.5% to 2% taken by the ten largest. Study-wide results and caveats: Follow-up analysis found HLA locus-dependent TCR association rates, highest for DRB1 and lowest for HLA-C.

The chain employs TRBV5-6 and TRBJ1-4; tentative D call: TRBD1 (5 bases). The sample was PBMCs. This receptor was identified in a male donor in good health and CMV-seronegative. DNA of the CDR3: TGTGCCAGCAGCTTAGGGGCGACTAATGAAAAACTGTTTTTT. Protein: CASSLGATNEKLFF.